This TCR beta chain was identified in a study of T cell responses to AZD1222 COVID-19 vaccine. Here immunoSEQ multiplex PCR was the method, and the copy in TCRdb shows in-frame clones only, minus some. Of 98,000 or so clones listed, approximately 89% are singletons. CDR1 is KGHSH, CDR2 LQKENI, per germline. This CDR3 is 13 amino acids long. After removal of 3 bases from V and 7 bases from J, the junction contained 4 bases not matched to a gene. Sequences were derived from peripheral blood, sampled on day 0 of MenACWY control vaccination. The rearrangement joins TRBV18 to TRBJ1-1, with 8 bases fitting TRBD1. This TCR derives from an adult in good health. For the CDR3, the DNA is TGTGCCAGCTCACCCCAAGACAGGGGTGAAGCTTTCTTT. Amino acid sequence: CASSPQDRGEAFF. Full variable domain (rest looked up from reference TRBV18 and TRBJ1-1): NAGVMQNPRHLVRRRGQEARLRCSPMKGHSHVYWYRQLPEEGLKFMVYLQKENIIDESGMPKERFSAEFPKEGPSILRIQQVVRGDSAAYFCASSPQDRGEAFFGQGTRLTVV.